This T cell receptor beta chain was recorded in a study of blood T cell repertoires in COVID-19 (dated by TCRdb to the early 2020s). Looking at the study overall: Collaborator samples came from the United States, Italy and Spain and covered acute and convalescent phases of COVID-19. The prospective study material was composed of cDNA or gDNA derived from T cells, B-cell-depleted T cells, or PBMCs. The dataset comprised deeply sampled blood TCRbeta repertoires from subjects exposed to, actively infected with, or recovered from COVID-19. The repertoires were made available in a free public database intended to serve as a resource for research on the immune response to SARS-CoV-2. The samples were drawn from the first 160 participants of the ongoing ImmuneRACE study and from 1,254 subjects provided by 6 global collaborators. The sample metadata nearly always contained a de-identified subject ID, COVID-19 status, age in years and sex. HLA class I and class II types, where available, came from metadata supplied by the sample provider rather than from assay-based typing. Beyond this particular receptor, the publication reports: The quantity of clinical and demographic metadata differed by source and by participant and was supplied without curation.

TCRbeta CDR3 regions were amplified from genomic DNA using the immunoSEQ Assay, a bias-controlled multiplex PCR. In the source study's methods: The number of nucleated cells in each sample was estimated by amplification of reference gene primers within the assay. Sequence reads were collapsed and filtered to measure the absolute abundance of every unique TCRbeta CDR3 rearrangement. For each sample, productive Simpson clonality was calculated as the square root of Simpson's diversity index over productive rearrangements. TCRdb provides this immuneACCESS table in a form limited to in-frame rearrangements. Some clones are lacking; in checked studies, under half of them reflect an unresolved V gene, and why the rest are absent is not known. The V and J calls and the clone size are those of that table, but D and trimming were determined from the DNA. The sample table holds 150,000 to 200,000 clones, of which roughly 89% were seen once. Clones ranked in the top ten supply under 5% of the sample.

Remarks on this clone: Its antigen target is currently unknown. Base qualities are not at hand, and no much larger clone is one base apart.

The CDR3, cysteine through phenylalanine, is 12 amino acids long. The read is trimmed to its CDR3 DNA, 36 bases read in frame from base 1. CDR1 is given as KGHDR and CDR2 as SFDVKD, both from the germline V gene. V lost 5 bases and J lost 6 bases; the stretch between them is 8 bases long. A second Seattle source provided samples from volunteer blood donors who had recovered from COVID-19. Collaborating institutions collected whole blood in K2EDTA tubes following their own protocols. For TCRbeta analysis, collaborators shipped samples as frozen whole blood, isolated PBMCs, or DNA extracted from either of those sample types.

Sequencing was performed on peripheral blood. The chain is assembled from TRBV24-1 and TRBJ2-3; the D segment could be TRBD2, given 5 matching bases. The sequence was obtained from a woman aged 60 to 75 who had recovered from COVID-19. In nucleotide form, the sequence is TGTGCCACCAGTGGTGTAGCGGATACGCAGTATTTT. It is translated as CATSGVADTQYF.